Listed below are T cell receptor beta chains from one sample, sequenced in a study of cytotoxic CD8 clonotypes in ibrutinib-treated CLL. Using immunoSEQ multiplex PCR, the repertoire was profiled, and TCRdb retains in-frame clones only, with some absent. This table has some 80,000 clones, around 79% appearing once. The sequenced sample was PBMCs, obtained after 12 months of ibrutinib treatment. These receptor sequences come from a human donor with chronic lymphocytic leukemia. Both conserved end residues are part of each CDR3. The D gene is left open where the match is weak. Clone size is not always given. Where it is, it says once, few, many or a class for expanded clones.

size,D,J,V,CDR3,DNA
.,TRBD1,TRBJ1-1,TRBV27,CASSPQGLAAFF,TGTGCCAGCAGCCCACAGGGGTTGGCAGCTTTCTTT
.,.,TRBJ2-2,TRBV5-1,CASVGTDTGELFF,TGCGCCAGCGTTGGGACTGACACCGGGGAGCTGTTTTTT
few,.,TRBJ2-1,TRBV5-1,CASSLSTGEGYNEQFF,TGCGCCAGCAGCTTGTCGACAGGGGAGGGGTACAATGAGCAGTTCTTC
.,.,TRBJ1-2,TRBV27,CASRGDHYGYTF,TGTGCCAGCAGGGGGGACCACTATGGCTACACCTTC
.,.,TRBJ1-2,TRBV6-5,CATYREGLGGYGYTF,TGTGCCACCTACCGGGAAGGACTGGGGGGCTATGGCTACACCTTC
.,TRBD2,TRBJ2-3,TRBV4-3,CASSQDPGGADTQYF,TGCGCCAGCAGCCAAGATCCGGGGGGGGCCGATACGCAGTATTTT
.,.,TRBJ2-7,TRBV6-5,CASSPPQGVYEQYF,TGTGCCAGCAGCCCCCCCCAGGGCGTCTACGAGCAGTACTTC
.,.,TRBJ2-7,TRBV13,CASSLGLATCF,TGTGCCAGCAGCTTAGGCCTAGCGACCTGCTTC
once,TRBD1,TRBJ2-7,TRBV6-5,CASSPRQGSYEQYF,TGTGCCAGCAGCCCACGACAGGGCTCCTACGAGCAGTACTTC
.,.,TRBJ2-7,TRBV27,CASSFRPPAGGYDYEQYF,TGTGCCAGCAGTTTTCGTCCCCCCGCCGGGGGATACGACTACGAGCAGTACTTC
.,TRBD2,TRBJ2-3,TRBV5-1,CASSPVASGGTHRFTQYF,TGCGCCAGCAGCCCTGTTGCTAGCGGGGGGACACACAGATTCACGCAGTATTTT
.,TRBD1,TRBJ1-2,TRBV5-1,CASSSLGQPGQLYTF,TGCGCCAGCAGCTCTTTGGGTCAACCGGGACAGCTTTACACCTTC
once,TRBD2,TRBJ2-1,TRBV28,CASTVPSSGAYNEQFF,TGTGCCAGCACCGTCCCGTCTAGCGGGGCCTACAATGAGCAGTTCTTC
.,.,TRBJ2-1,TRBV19,CASTPDRNEQFF,TGTGCCAGTACTCCAGACCGCAATGAGCAGTTCTTC
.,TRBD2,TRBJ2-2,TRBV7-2,CASSRSGSNGELFF,TGTGCCAGCAGCCGTAGCGGGAGTAACGGGGAGCTGTTTTTT
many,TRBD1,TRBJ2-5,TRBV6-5,CASSYGQAGTQYF,TGTGCCAGCAGTTACGGACAGGCTGGGACCCAGTACTTC
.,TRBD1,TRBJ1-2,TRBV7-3,CASSPTGGAYGYTF,TGTGCCAGCAGCCCGACAGGGGGCGCCTATGGCTACACCTTC
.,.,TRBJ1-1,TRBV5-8,CASSPPTGTEAFF,TGTGCCAGCAGCCCCCCCACAGGGACTGAAGCTTTCTTT
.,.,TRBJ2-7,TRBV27,CASSLSPGGPYEQYF,TGTGCCAGCAGTTTATCCCCAGGGGGGCCCTACGAGCAGTACTTC
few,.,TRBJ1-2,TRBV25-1,CASSEQAQLYGYTF,TGTGCCAGCAGTGAACAAGCACAGCTCTATGGCTACACCTTC
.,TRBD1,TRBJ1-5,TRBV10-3,CAISESPWTGGDQPQHF,TGTGCCATCAGTGAGTCTCCCTGGACAGGGGGAGATCAGCCCCAGCATTTT
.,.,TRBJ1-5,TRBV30,CAWDRDQQPQHF,TGTGCCTGGGACCGTGACCAACAGCCCCAGCATTTT
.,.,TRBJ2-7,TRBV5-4,CASSPTGSEQYF,TGTGCCAGCAGCCCCACAGGCTCGGAGCAGTACTTC
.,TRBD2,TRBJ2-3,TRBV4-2,CASSQDWGSGGSTDTQYF,TGTGCCAGCAGCCAAGATTGGGGTAGCGGGGGTAGCACAGATACGCAGTATTTT
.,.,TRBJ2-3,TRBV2,CATKYLAETDTQYF,TGTGCCACCAAATACTTAGCGGAGACAGATACGCAGTATTTT
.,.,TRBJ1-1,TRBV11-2,CASSLVGAGEEAFF,TGTGCCAGCAGCTTAGTTGGGGCGGGTGAGGAAGCTTTCTTT
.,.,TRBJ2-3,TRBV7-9,CASSPWGVSTDTQYF,TGTGCCAGCAGCCCATGGGGCGTTAGCACAGATACGCAGTATTTT
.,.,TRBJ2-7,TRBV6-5,CASTKDRSDDYEQYF,TGTGCCAGCACCAAAGACAGGTCGGACGACTACGAGCAGTACTTC
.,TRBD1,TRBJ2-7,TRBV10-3,CAISDRGQGAGEQYF,TGTGCCATCAGTGATCGGGGACAGGGGGCGGGGGAGCAGTACTTC
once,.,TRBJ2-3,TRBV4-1,CASSQGGDTQYF,TGCGCCAGCAGCCAAGGCGGGGATACGCAGTATTTT
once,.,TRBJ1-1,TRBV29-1,CSVPGYNTEAFF,TGCAGCGTTCCAGGCTACAACACTGAAGCTTTCTTT
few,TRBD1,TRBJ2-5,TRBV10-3,CAIRGTVKETQYF,TGTGCCATCAGGGGGACAGTGAAAGAGACCCAGTACTTC
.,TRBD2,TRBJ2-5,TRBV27,CASSWVAGAGETQYF,TGTGCCAGCAGTTGGGTAGCGGGGGCTGGGGAGACCCAGTACTTC
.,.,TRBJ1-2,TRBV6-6,CASSLGPTYGYTF,TGTGCCAGCAGTTTGGGGCCGACCTATGGCTACACCTTC
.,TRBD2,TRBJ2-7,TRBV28,CASSPPRGGQYF,TGTGCCAGCAGTCCCCCCCGGGGGGGGCAGTACTTC
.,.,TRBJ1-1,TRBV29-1,CSLGGGQTPNTEAFF,TGCAGCCTGGGGGGGGGACAAACCCCGAACACTGAAGCTTTCTTT
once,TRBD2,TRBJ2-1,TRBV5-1,CASSEGLAGVREQFF,TGCGCCAGCAGCGAGGGACTAGCGGGAGTTCGTGAGCAGTTCTTC
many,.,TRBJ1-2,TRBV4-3,CASSQDMTGLYGYTF,TGCGCCAGCAGCCAAGACATGACGGGGCTCTATGGCTACACCTTC
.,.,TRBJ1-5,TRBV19,CASSMGRQPQHF,TGTGCCAGTAGTATGGGCCGGCAGCCCCAGCATTTT
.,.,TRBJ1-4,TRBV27,CASSLFSAADEKLFF,TGTGCCAGCAGTTTATTTTCGGCCGCGGATGAAAAACTGTTTTTT
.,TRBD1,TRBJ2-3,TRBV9,CASSKGQAYTDTQYF,TGTGCCAGCAGCAAGGGACAGGCGTACACAGATACGCAGTATTTT